The 27 T cell receptor beta chains in this list originate from one sample, sequenced in a study of cytomegalovirus exposure and HLA in healthy donors. 13 Jbeta primers and 60 Vbeta primers were used for the PCR. Using immunoSEQ multiplex PCR, the repertoire was profiled, and TCRdb retains in-frame clones only, with some absent. Altogether about 150,000 clones are present, about 80% being singletons, with the ten largest covering 5% to 7.5%. The specimen was PBMCs. The receptors here all came from a woman aged 50 to 60 in good health and CMV-seropositive.

The chain has TRBV5-1 and TRBJ2-1; D not certain. Germline CDR1 and CDR2: SGHRS and YFSETQ. The CDR3 spans 16 residues. Trimming took off 0 bases at V and 5 bases at J, with 15 bases between the two ends. Written as DNA, the CDR3 is TGCGCCAGCAGCTTGGATTTTTCCAGGTCCGACAATGAGCAGTTCTTC. Amino acids: CASSLDFSRSDNEQFF.

The chain combines TRBV4-3 with TRBJ1-6; no reliable D call. The CDR3 is 14 amino acids. Germline CDR1 is LGHNA and CDR2 is YSLEER. V lost 1 base to trimming and J lost 9 bases, with 10 bases between them. CDR3 nucleotide sequence: TGCGCCAGCAGCCAAGGCGACAATGTTTCACCCCTCCACTTT. It specifies CASSQGDNVSPLHF.

The chain has TRBV11-2 and TRBJ2-7; 8 bases fit TRBD1. This CDR3 is built from 17 residues. CDR1 is SGHAT, CDR2 FQNNGV, per germline. The ends lost 1 base at V and 4 bases at J; junction bases unmatched: 12. CDR3 DNA sequence: TGTGCCAGCAGCTTAGTCCATCAGTCAGGGGGCAGATACGAGCAGTACTTC. Amino acids: CASSLVHQSGGRYEQYF.

This CDR3 reads CASSLGQPGQGMGNTIYF. The CDR3 DNA sequence: TGTGCCAGCAGCTTAGGCCAACCGGGACAGGGAATGGGAAACACCATATATTTT. The rearrangement links TRBV7-6 to TRBJ1-3, with 9 nucleotides matching TRBD1. After removal of 1 base from V and 4 bases from J, the junction contained 11 bases not matched to a gene. This CDR3 is built from 18 residues. The V gene's germline CDR1 is SGHVS and CDR2 FNYEAQ.

Points on this clone: This same CDR3 is encoded by further DNA sequences in the sample. J is TRBJ1-2 and V is TRBV5-1, with a tentative D call TRBD1 (5 bases). V lost 1 base and J 6 bases, leaving 7 bases between the germline ends. This CDR3 has 12 residues. Germline-derived CDR1 and CDR2 are SGHRS and YFSETQ. This chain's CDR3 is CASSLQGNGYTF. In DNA form, the CDR3 reads TGCGCCAGCAGCTTGCAGGGTAATGGCTACACCTTC.

Note on this clone: Other DNA sequences from this sample encode an identical CDR3 as well. The chain has TRBV20-1 and TRBJ2-7, with 8 bases that match TRBD1. Trimming removed 6 bases from V and 3 bases from J; junction bases left unmatched: 1. CDR3 length: 11 residues. Germline CDR1 DFQATT, CDR2 SNEGSKA (reference sequence). The CDR3 coding sequence is TGCAGTGCCGGACAGGGCTACGAGCAGTACTTC. Amino acid sequence: CSAGQGYEQYF.

The V gene is TRBV7-6, the J gene TRBJ2-2, with D tentatively TRBD1 (6 bases). Trimming stripped 0 bases from V and 5 bases from J, with 13 bases between. Germline CDR1 SGHVS, CDR2 FNYEAQ. The CDR3 has 16 residues. The CDR3 spells CASSLAGQSKTGELFF. The DNA for the CDR3 is TGTGCCAGCAGCTTAGCCGGACAGTCTAAAACCGGGGAGCTGTTTTTT.

The gene calls are TRBV13 and TRBJ1-2; D gene ambiguous. Trimming removed 0 bases at V and 6 bases at J, with 14 bases between. Germline CDR1 is PRHDT and CDR2 is FYEKMQ (reference sequence). The CDR3 loop spans 15 amino acids. CDR3 coding DNA: TGTGCCAGCAGCTTAGGGAGGGCGCGAATCGATGGCTACACCTTC. This sequence encodes CASSLGRARIDGYTF.

The genes are TRBV10-3 and TRBJ2-3; 7 nucleotides line up with TRBD2. V shed 4 bases, J shed 1 base, and the junction held 2 bases outside the gene matches. Germline values: CDR1 ENHRY, CDR2 SYGVKD. There are 14 residues in the CDR3. The CDR3 region has the DNA TGTGCCATCAGTGTTGGGGGGGGCACAGATACGCAGTATTTT. Encoded protein: CAISVGGGTDTQYF.

J is TRBJ2-7 and V is TRBV11-2; 8 nucleotides agree with TRBD1. Germline assignment: CDR1 SGHAT and CDR2 FQNNGV. V shed 1 base and J 4 bases; nucleotides not matched to a gene: 6. The CDR3 totals 15 residues. DNA for the CDR3: TGTGCCAGCAGCTTAGCCGTGACAGGGGAATACGAGCAGTACTTC. It encodes CASSLAVTGEYEQYF.

V and J are TRBV7-8 and TRBJ2-1; D ambiguous. Germline lookup yields CDR1 SGHVS and CDR2 FQNEAQ. The CDR3 has 12 residues. V shed 2 bases and J shed 8 bases, with 7 bases lying between them. CDR3 protein: CASSLSQDEQFF. The CDR3 bases are TGTGCCAGCAGCTTATCGCAGGATGAGCAGTTCTTC.

The chain uses TRBV6-1 and TRBJ2-7, with TRBD1 matching 7 bases. The CDR3 contains 14 residues. Per germline, CDR1 MNHNS and CDR2 SASEGT. Trimming took 3 bases from V and 3 from J; bases not matched to a gene: 5. The CDR3 loop is CASSDLGQNYEQYF. The CDR3 DNA reads TGTGCCAGCAGTGATCTGGGACAGAACTACGAGCAGTACTTC.

The chain uses TRBV9 and TRBJ2-5; 7 positions agree with TRBD2. V lost 0 bases to trimming and J lost 2 bases; unmatched junction nucleotides: 7. The CDR3 length is 16 residues. Looked up from germline, CDR1 is SGDLS and CDR2 is YYNGEE. Here the CDR3 DNA reads TGTGCCAGCAGCGTAGGGGGGGGAGCGCTACAAGAGACCCAGTACTTC. Its protein is CASSVGGGALQETQYF.

V usage is TRBV5-4 and J usage is TRBJ2-3, with 10 bases matching TRBD1. The CDR3 is 15 residues long. CDR1 and CDR2 (germline): SGHNT, YYREEE (reference sequence). V shed 4 bases and J 2 bases; nucleotides not matched to a gene: 4. The CDR3, as DNA: TGTGCCAGCAGCGCGGACAGGGGGAACACAGATACGCAGTATTTT. It codes for CASSADRGNTDTQYF.

J is TRBJ1-4 and V is TRBV29-1, with a weak D call TRBD1 (5 bases). The CDR3 covers 12 residues. Germline V gene data show CDR1 as SQVTM and CDR2 as ANQGSEA. V gave up 4 bases and J gave up 8 bases, with 11 bases separating them. The CDR3 protein is CSVGGVGEKLFF. As DNA, the CDR3 is TGCAGCGTTGGGGGGGTAGGCGAAAAACTGTTTTTT.

J is TRBJ2-3 and V is TRBV5-1, with 11 bases lining up with TRBD1. CDR1 is SGHRS and CDR2 is YFSETQ in the germline V gene. The CDR3 totals 15 residues. Trimming at V came to 4 bases and at J to 4 bases, leaving 5 bases not matched to a gene. This CDR3 reads CASSIGQGAPDTQYF. The CDR3 DNA follows: TGCGCCAGCAGCATAGGACAGGGGGCCCCAGATACGCAGTATTTT.

This chain uses TRBV5-1 with TRBJ2-2; TRBD1 agrees at 7 bases. Germline CDR1 is SGHRS and CDR2 is YFSETQ. Trimming cost V 1 base and J 7 bases; bases outside gene matches: 7. The CDR3 runs 15 residues. CDR3 coding DNA: TGCGCCAGCAGCTTGTTAGAGGGGGCCGGCGGGGAGCTGTTTTTT. Protein: CASSLLEGAGGELFF.

V usage is TRBV5-4 and J usage is TRBJ2-1; no clear D gene. The CDR3 has 15 amino acids. V was shortened by 4 bases and J by 6 bases, with 17 bases between the two germline ends. CDR1 SGHNT and CDR2 YYREEE come from the germline V gene (reference sequence). CDR3 loop: CASSLEPSTFNEQFF. CDR3 bases: TGTGCCAGCAGCCTGGAGCCCTCTACTTTCAATGAGCAGTTCTTC.

The V and J genes are TRBV11-2 and TRBJ1-6; D is ambiguous. This CDR3 has 14 amino acids. CDR1 is SGHAT, CDR2 FQNNGV, per germline. Trimming removed 5 bases from V and 7 bases from J, with 12 bases in between. CDR3 sequence (DNA): TGTGCCAGCAGCCCCGGGGTAGGAAATTCACCCCTCCACTTT. It is translated as CASSPGVGNSPLHF.

The rearrangement joins TRBV18 to TRBJ2-1; 8 bases agree with TRBD1. V was pared by 0 bases and J by 0 bases, with 1 base of the junction left unmatched. CDR3 size: 16 residues. Germline values: CDR1 KGHSH, CDR2 LQKENI. The CDR3 loop is CASSPPGQASYNEQFF. CDR3 coding DNA: TGTGCCAGCTCACCACCGGGACAGGCCTCCTACAATGAGCAGTTCTTC. The whole variable domain, remainder taken from reference TRBV18 and TRBJ2-1, is NAGVMQNPRHLVRRRGQEARLRCSPMKGHSHVYWYRQLPEEGLKFMVYLQKENIIDESGMPKERFSAEFPKEGPSILRIQQVVRGDSAAYFCASSPPGQASYNEQFFGPGTRLTVL.

The V and J genes are TRBV7-8 and TRBJ1-6; 11 nucleotides line up with TRBD1. This CDR3 comprises 15 residues. V shed 1 base and J 10 bases; nucleotides not matched to a gene: 3. Per germline, CDR1 SGHVS and CDR2 FQNEAQ. In DNA form, the CDR3 reads TGTGCCAGCAGCTTAGGGGACAGGGGGAGGTCACCCCTCCACTTT. Its protein is CASSLGDRGRSPLHF.

This sequence joins TRBV19 and TRBJ2-1, with TRBD1 matching over 7 bases. The germline V gene encodes CDR1 LNHDA and CDR2 SQIVND (reference sequence). With 10 bases clipped from V and 10 bases from J, the junction kept 13 bases outside the gene matches. The CDR3 sequence is 13 residues long. The DNA of the CDR3 is TGTGCCACAAAGGGGGCCGCGGTGGGGGAGCAGTTCTTC. This encodes CATKGAAVGEQFF.

The rearrangement links TRBV2 to TRBJ2-5; 7 bases line up with TRBD1. From germline, CDR1 is SNHLY and CDR2 FYNNEI. CDR3 size: 16 residues. Trimming at V came to 7 bases and at J to 5 bases, leaving 16 bases not matched to a gene. CDR3 sequence: CASKLGPRGGQETQYF. The DNA for the CDR3 is TGTGCCAGCAAGCTAGGACCCCGAGGGGGACAGGAGACCCAGTACTTC. The full variable domain, in which reference TRBV2 and TRBJ2-5 provide the parts outside the CDR3, is EPEVTQTPSHQVTQMGQEVILRCVPISNHLYFYWYRQILGQKVEFLVSFYNNEISEKSEIFDDQFSVERPDGSNFTLKIRSTKLEDSAMYFCASKLGPRGGQETQYFGPGTRLLVL.

The chain combines TRBV4-3 with TRBJ1-5, with 8 bases matching TRBD1. Germline assignment: CDR1 LGHNA and CDR2 YSLEER. There are 18 residues in the CDR3. V lost 0 bases and J lost 5; bases outside the gene matches: 12. The CDR3 DNA reads TGCGCCAGCAGCCAAGATCTCTTCAGGACAGGGCAGGATCAGCCCCAGCATTTT. Residues: CASSQDLFRTGQDQPQHF.

Regarding this clone: One junction end disagrees with the germline gene, perhaps due to a read error. The chain couples TRBV7-9 to TRBJ2-1, with D tentatively TRBD2 (6 bases). This CDR3 comprises 16 residues. Looked up from germline, CDR1 is SEHNR and CDR2 is FQNEAQ (reference sequence). Written as DNA, the CDR3 is TGTTCCAGCAGCTTAGGGACGGGACTCTCCTACAATGAGCAGTTCTTC. Protein sequence: CSSSLGTGLSYNEQFF.

This clone came up once. V is TRBV11-2 and J is TRBJ1-6; no firm D call. The CDR3 is made up of 15 amino acids. Deletions cut 6 bases from V and 6 bases from J, with 15 bases between. The germline V gene has CDR1 SGHAT and CDR2 FQNNGV. The CDR3 protein is CASRPGEAANSPLHF. The CDR3 DNA sequence: TGTGCCAGCAGGCCTGGGGAGGCTGCTAATTCACCCCTCCACTTT.

The sample holds one count of this clone. This chain joins TRBV29-1 and TRBJ2-1; a possible D gene is TRBD1 (5 bases). Trimming took off 3 bases at V and 6 bases at J, with 15 bases between the two ends. Germline lookup yields CDR1 SQVTM and CDR2 ANQGSEA. The CDR3 consists of 14 residues. The CDR3 DNA is TGCAGCGTTGATCCAGGGTGGTTCTCCAATGAGCAGTTCTTC. Protein product: CSVDPGWFSNEQFF.